This entry is about one TCR beta chain. This sample was included in a study of shared clonotypes between healthy human individuals. At the level of the study: The cohort comprised a couple of women and a few men. Their ages spanned 18 to 49 years.

Donors included only healthy HIV-negative adults lacking recent acute infections or vaccinations. Germline-derived CDR1 and CDR2 are KGHSY and FQNENV. The CDR3 loop spans 14 amino acids. V was cut by 3 bases and J by 0 bases, with 8 bases left in between. Sequenced by immunoSEQ multiplex PCR; TCRdb stores in-frame clones only, minus some. The sample records approximately 500,000 clones, roughly 78% being singletons. This chain links TRBV16 with TRBJ1-1, with D maybe TRBD1 (5 bases). The clonotype comes from a woman between 40 and 50 years old in good health. Some clones in this sample may be carry-over from other donors' samples. What was sequenced was PBMCs. In nucleotides, the CDR3 is TGTGCCAGCAGCCAGGGACGGATGAACACTGAAGCTTTCTTT. It translates to CASSQGRMNTEAFF.